The next 25 T cell receptor beta chains were all read from a single sample in a study of T cells in Graves' hyperthyroidism and ophthalmopathy (dated by TCRdb to about 2019). The library was generated by multiplex PCR. TCRdb shows the sequencer as Illumina HiSeq 2000. TCR beta CDR3 regions were amplified from RNA transcripts. The TCR CDR3 was subjected to a first round of RT-PCR using the HTBI primer set and the Qiagen OneStep RT-PCR kit. TCRdb trimmed the raw reads at Q25, called clones with MiXCR and kept productive beta chains. Identical CDR3 protein sequences are pooled into one entry, listed with their most common genes and DNA. The sample table records hundreds of thousands of distinct CDR3 sequences; less than 15% of these occur just once. About 9.1% of the sample belongs to the ten largest clones. The sample comprised blood. These receptors all come from a woman under 30 with Graves' hyperthyroidism.

This clonotype was counted at least ten times. The rearrangement uses TRBV6-1 and TRBJ2-7; 11 bases are shared with TRBD2. The V gene end was trimmed by 10 bases and the J gene end by 4 bases; junction bases not matched to a gene: 12. From germline, CDR1 is MNHNS and CDR2 SASEGT. The CDR3 contains 15 residues. The CDR3 DNA reads as TGTGCCATCTCCCTAACCCTAGCGGGGGGTTACGAGCAGTACTTC. Translating it yields CAISLTLAGGYEQYF.

Concerning this clonotype itself: This may come from a read error, since a much larger clone is one base off. The J gene is TRBJ2-7, the V gene TRBV6-2 or TRBV6-3; D not certain. V was pared by 4 bases and J by 0 bases, with 4 bases between. Germline loops: CDR1 MNHEY, CDR2 SVGEGT. The CDR3 extends over 12 amino acids. The DNA of the CDR3 is TGTGCCAGCAGTTCTCACTCCTACGAGCAGTACTTC. Amino acid sequence: CASSSHSYEQYF.

This clonotype was detected many times. DNA of the CDR3: TGTGCCAGCAGCTTAAGGGTTATGGGCTACACCTTC. Its protein product is CASSLRVMGYTF. The chain employs TRBV13 and TRBJ1-2, with D hard to call. The V gene's germline CDR1 is PRHDT and CDR2 FYEKMQ (reference sequence). The germline V and J ends were trimmed by 2 bases and 8 bases, with 9 bases remaining between them. The CDR3 totals 12 residues.

This clonotype was seen repeatedly, ten times or more. The rearrangement uses TRBV5-1 and TRBJ2-3; D is unclear. CDR3 length: 16 amino acids. Trimming shortened V by 3 bases and J by 0 bases, and 14 bases separated the two germline ends. The germline V gene encodes CDR1 SGHRS and CDR2 YFSETQ. In DNA, the CDR3 is TGCGCCAGCAGCTCTGGCCTAATCCTTAGCACAGATACGCAGTATTTT. As protein: CASSSGLILSTDTQYF.

This clonotype has a handful of counts. V and J are TRBV7-9 and TRBJ2-7; weak D call: TRBD1 (6 bases). V dropped 6 bases and J dropped 5 bases, with 17 bases sitting between them. The CDR3 consists of 14 residues. CDR1 SEHNR and CDR2 FQNEAQ come from the germline V gene (reference sequence). CDR3 sequence reads: CASSPPPTGNEQYF. Here the CDR3 DNA reads TGTGCCAGCAGTCCTCCACCTACAGGGAACGAGCAGTACTTC.

Notes on this clonotype: One base away lies a much larger clone, so this may be a sequencing read error. The V and J genes are TRBV7-9 and TRBJ2-7; 13 bases fit TRBD2. CDR3 length: 16 residues. Trimming removed 6 bases from V and 7 bases from J; junction bases left unmatched: 12. Per the germline V gene, CDR1 is SEHNR and CDR2 is FQNEAQ (reference sequence). In nucleotides, the CDR3 is TGTGCCAGCAGACTAGCGGGAGGGCAAGCCCTCCATGAGCAGTACTTC. Translating gives CASRLAGGQALHEQYF.

The V and J genes are TRBV19 and TRBJ1-5, with D maybe TRBD1 (6 bases). This CDR3 is built from 13 residues. Trimming cost V 7 bases and J 3 bases, with 10 bases left between them. Per germline, CDR1 LNHDA and CDR2 SQIVND (reference sequence). The CDR3 DNA sequence: TGTGCCAGTAATCAGGGGAACAATCAGCCCCAGCATTTT. Its protein is CASNQGNNQPQHF.

V and J are TRBV20-1 and TRBJ2-2, with 12 bases lining up with TRBD2. The V gene's germline CDR1 is DFQATT and CDR2 SNEGSKA (reference sequence). V was pared by 6 bases and J by 4 bases, with 3 bases of the junction left unmatched. The CDR3 runs to 14 residues. CDR3 in DNA: TGCAGTGCAAGGACTAGCGGGATCACCGGGGAGCTGTTTTTT. Encoded protein: CSARTSGITGELFF.

This clonotype was seen at least ten times. The chain uses TRBV5-6 and TRBJ2-7; D might be TRBD1 (6 bases). The V and J ends lost 0 bases and 1 base respectively, with 8 bases between them. The CDR3 sequence is 14 residues long. In germline, CDR1 is SGHDT, CDR2 YYEEEE. CDR3 coding DNA: TGTGCCAGCAGCTTGGCTACAGGGTCCTACGAGCAGTACTTC. Residues: CASSLATGSYEQYF.

This clonotype was counted ten times or more. This chain joins TRBV12-5 and TRBJ2-2; 8 nucleotides line up with TRBD2. Germline V CDR1 and CDR2: LGHNT, FRNRAP. The CDR3 contains 15 residues. Losses at the gene ends were 8 bases for V and 5 bases for J; bases not matched to a gene: 10. The chain's CDR3 is CASKSAGDRTGELFF. CDR3 coding DNA: TGTGCTAGTAAATCAGCGGGAGATAGGACCGGGGAGCTGTTTTTT.

J is TRBJ1-5 and V is TRBV20-1; 9 bases line up with TRBD1. Looked up from germline, CDR1 is DFQATT and CDR2 is SNEGSKA (reference sequence). The CDR3 has 14 residues. Trimming at V came to 5 bases and at J to 4 bases, leaving 6 bases not matched to a gene. CDR3 sequence: CSAPTGGFNQPQHF. The CDR3 DNA reads TGCAGTGCTCCCACAGGGGGCTTTAATCAGCCCCAGCATTTT.

In this sample, this clonotype turned up many times. The chain recombines TRBV28 with TRBJ1-5; perhaps TRBD1 as D (5 bases). The germline CDR1 and CDR2 sequences are MDHEN and SYDVKM. The CDR3 loop spans 15 amino acids. Deletions cut 6 bases from V and 1 base from J, with 13 bases between. The DNA of the CDR3 is TGTGCCAGCAGGGGAACAGGTTGGAGCAATCAGCCCCAGCATTTT. Protein product: CASRGTGWSNQPQHF.

This clonotype showed up many times. The gene calls are TRBV6-1 and TRBJ2-7; possibly TRBD2 for D (6 bases). Trimming cost V 5 bases and J 4 bases, with 18 bases left between them. Germline CDR1 MNHNS, CDR2 SASEGT. The CDR3 consists of 15 residues. CDR3 nucleotide sequence: TGTGCCAGCAGTTCTGCTGGGGACTCTACTTACGAGCAGTACTTC. It specifies CASSSAGDSTYEQYF.

Many counts were recorded for this clonotype. V gene TRBV7-9 combines with J gene TRBJ2-4; D is unresolved. The germline V gene encodes CDR1 SEHNR and CDR2 FQNEAQ (reference sequence). Trimming removed 1 base at V and 1 base at J, with 2 bases between. CDR3 length: 13 residues. CDR3 sequence: CASSLGAKNIQYF. The CDR3 DNA reads TGTGCCAGCAGCTTAGGGGCCAAAAACATTCAGTACTTC.

In this sample, this clonotype turned up many times. The J gene is TRBJ1-1, the V gene TRBV6-1; D remains ambiguous. Germline CDR1 and CDR2: MNHNS and SASEGT. The CDR3 runs to 14 residues. V gave up 9 bases and J gave up 5 bases, with 19 bases separating them. The CDR3 here is CASGVGWQSTEAFF. CDR3 bases: TGTGCCAGTGGTGTTGGCTGGCAGAGTACTGAAGCTTTCTTT.

This clonotype has ten or more counts. The chain has TRBV11-2 and TRBJ1-2; D unresolved. The CDR3 covers 17 residues. Germline values: CDR1 SGHAT, CDR2 FQNNGV. V dropped 8 bases and J dropped 2 bases, with 24 bases sitting between them. DNA for the CDR3: TGTGCCAGCGGACCCTGGAACCGTGACGGACGGAACTATGGCTACACCTTC. Translation gives CASGPWNRDGRNYGYTF.

This clonotype was observed at least ten times. The V gene is TRBV24-1, the J gene TRBJ2-5; 7 bases fit TRBD2. The CDR3 loop spans 13 amino acids. Germline CDR1 is KGHDR and CDR2 is SFDVKD. Germline trimming cut 3 bases from V and 6 bases from J; bases unmatched to any gene: 3. The CDR3, as DNA: TGTGCCACCAGTGATGCGGGAGCGCAGACCCAGTACTTC. This translates into CATSDAGAQTQYF.

In its sample, this clonotype was seen many times. The chain links TRBV6-1 to TRBJ1-2; 8 positions match TRBD1. The CDR3 length is 15 residues. Trimming cost V 6 bases and J 7 bases; bases outside gene matches: 13. Germline CDR1 and CDR2: MNHNS and SASEGT. The CDR3 here is CASRDGTGSPFGYTF. The CDR3 DNA reads as TGTGCCAGCAGGGACGGGACAGGTTCCCCCTTTGGCTACACCTTC.

This clonotype was counted at least ten times. The chain has TRBV6-9 and TRBJ1-6, with unresolved D. Germline V lookup: CDR1 MNHGY, CDR2 SVAAGI. V was pared by 5 bases and J by 4 bases, with 12 bases between. This CDR3 has 15 residues. CDR3 DNA: TGTGCCAGCAGTGGCTTCAAACTGTATAATTCACCCCTCCACTTT. Translation: CASSGFKLYNSPLHF.

This clonotype was counted many times. The V gene is TRBV20-1, the J gene TRBJ2-1; 7 nucleotides match TRBD2. CDR1 DFQATT and CDR2 SNEGSKA come from the germline V gene (reference sequence). V gave up 7 bases and J gave up 0 bases; unmatched junction bases: 9. This CDR3 is 15 amino acids long. CDR3 nucleotide sequence: TGCAGTGGGACCTCGGGAGGACCCTCCTACAATGAGCAGTTCTTC. Its translation: CSGTSGGPSYNEQFF.

This clonotype came up many times. This chain uses TRBV28 with TRBJ1-1; 7 bases fit TRBD1. CDR3 size: 14 residues. V lost 10 bases to trimming and J lost 2 bases; unmatched junction nucleotides: 10. The germline gives CDR1 MDHEN, CDR2 SYDVKM. CDR3 bases: TGTGCCATCTCCTCGGACAGGACTAACACTGAAGCTTTCTTT. Its protein product is CAISSDRTNTEAFF.

This clonotype was seen ten or more times. This chain links TRBV2 with TRBJ2-7, with D unclear. This CDR3 comprises 13 residues. Germline loops: CDR1 SNHLY, CDR2 FYNNEI. V was shortened by 4 bases and J by 4 bases, with 11 bases between the two germline ends. The CDR3 reads CASSGSERYEQYF. CDR3 nucleotides: TGTGCCAGCAGTGGTTCAGAGAGGTACGAGCAGTACTTC.

The table lists this clonotype with many counts. V usage is TRBV7-2 and J usage is TRBJ2-2; 8 bases match TRBD2. CDR3 length: 15 residues. V dropped 3 bases and J dropped 1; count of bases not matched to a gene: 1. Germline assignment: CDR1 SGHTA and CDR2 FQGNSA. The chain's CDR3 is CASSFTSGNTGELFF. The CDR3 bases are TGTGCCAGCAGCTTCACTAGCGGGAACACCGGGGAGCTGTTTTTT.

There are a few counts of this clonotype. A junction end diverges from the germline sequence, so it may reflect a read error. The chain couples TRBV13 to TRBJ2-1; 7 nucleotides agree with TRBD1. The CDR3 spans 14 residues. Looked up from germline, CDR1 is PRHDT and CDR2 is FYEKMQ (reference sequence). The CDR3 reads CASSDEGGYNEQSF. The DNA of the CDR3 is TGTGCCAGCAGCGACGAAGGGGGCTACAATGAGCAGTCCTTC.

This clonotype was seen a few times. The chain recombines TRBV27 with TRBJ2-7; 8 bases are shared with TRBD1. CDR1 is MNHEY, CDR2 SMNVEV, per germline (reference sequence). The V and J ends lost 3 bases and 3 bases, in that order; junction bases with no gene match: 7. This CDR3 has 15 amino acids. In DNA form, the CDR3 reads TGTGCCAGCAGTTTCCTTGGACAGGGCATCTACGAGCAGTACTTC. It codes for CASSFLGQGIYEQYF.